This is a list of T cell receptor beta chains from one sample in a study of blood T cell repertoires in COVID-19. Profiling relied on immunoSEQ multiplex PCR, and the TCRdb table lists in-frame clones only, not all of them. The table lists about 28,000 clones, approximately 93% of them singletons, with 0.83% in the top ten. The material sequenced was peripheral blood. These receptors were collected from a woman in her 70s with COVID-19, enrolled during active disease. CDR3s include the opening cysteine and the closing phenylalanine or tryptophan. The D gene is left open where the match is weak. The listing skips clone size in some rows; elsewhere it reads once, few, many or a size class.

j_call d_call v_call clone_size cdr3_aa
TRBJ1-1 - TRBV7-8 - CASSLGGGETEAFF
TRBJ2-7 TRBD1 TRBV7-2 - CASSFPDREQYF
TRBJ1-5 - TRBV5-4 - CASSLDIYQPQHF
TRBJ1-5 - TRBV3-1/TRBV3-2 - CASSPGLANQPQHF
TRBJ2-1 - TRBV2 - CASSRQDYNEQFF
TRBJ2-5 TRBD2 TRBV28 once CASGDERESETQYF
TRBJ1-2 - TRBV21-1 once CASSKKPNRGAGYGYTF
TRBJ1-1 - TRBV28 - CASRPPPPGVRTEAFF
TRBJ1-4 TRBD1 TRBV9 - CASSEAGGMGTNEKLFF
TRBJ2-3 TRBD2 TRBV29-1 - CSGETSGSPDTQYF
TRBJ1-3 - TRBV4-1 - CASSQDLGSGNTIYF
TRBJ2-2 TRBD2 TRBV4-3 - CASSPQGPSGSITGELFF
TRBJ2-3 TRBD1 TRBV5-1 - CASSLQGSEPDTQYF